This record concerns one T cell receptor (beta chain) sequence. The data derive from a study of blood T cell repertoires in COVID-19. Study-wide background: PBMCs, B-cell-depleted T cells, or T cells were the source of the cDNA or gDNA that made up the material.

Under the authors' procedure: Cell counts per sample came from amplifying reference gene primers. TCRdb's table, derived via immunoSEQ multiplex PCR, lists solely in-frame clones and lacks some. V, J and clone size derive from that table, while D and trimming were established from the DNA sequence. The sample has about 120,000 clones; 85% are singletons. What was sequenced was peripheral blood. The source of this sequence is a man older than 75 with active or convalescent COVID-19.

The CDR3, as DNA: TGTGCCACCAGCAGAGAGGGGACAGCCGTCTATGAAGCTTTCTTT. Encoded protein: CATSREGTAVYEAFF. This chain links TRBV15 with TRBJ1-1; 7 nucleotides agree with TRBD1. V lost 0 bases to trimming and J lost 7 bases; unmatched junction nucleotides: 8. The V gene's germline CDR1 is LNHNV and CDR2 YYDKDF (reference sequence). This CDR3 is built from 15 residues.